This TCR beta chain came from a study of shared clonotypes between healthy human individuals. In germline, CDR1 is SGHTS, CDR2 YDEGEE. V was clipped by 3 bases and J by 4 bases, with 17 bases between them. This CDR3 has 15 residues. Only CD45RO-negative cells positively selected for CCR7 counted as naive CD8 cells, so terminally differentiated effector memory CD45RA+ cells were excluded. This clone is a singleton in its sample. Assay used: immunoSEQ multiplex PCR; TCRdb lists only in-frame clones, some missing. Among about 580,000 clones listed, about 98% were seen once. The V gene is TRBV5-8, the J gene TRBJ2-7; the D gene could be TRBD1 or TRBD2 (5 bases each). The sequencing sample was made of naive CD8+ T cells sorted from blood. The TCR sequence derives from a young man in good health. The CDR3 sequence is CASSSRDSRRYEQYF. In DNA form, the CDR3 reads TGTGCCAGCAGCTCCCGCGACAGCCGGAGGTACGAGCAGTACTTC.